One and the same sample provided the 24 T cell receptor beta chains below, sequenced in a study of cytomegalovirus exposure and HLA in healthy donors. The PCR used 60 Vbeta and 13 Jbeta primers. Produced via immunoSEQ multiplex PCR; TCRdb's table is partial and in-frame only. The sample contains over 100,000 clones, around 80% of which appear only once. The sequencing sample was made of PBMCs. The receptors come from a female donor in good health and CMV-seronegative.

The rearrangement joins TRBV9 to TRBJ2-1; TRBD1 matches at 10 bases. Trimming at V came to 6 bases and at J to 5 bases, leaving 2 bases not matched to a gene. Germline lookup yields CDR1 SGDLS and CDR2 YYNGEE. This CDR3 contains 13 residues. DNA for the CDR3: TGTGCCAGCACAGGACAGGGGGACAATGAGCAGTTCTTC. This gives the protein CASTGQGDNEQFF.

This rearrangement joins TRBV28 to TRBJ1-2, with 8 nucleotides matching TRBD1. This CDR3 has 14 residues. The germline V gene has CDR1 MDHEN and CDR2 SYDVKM. V was pared by 1 base and J by 10 bases, with 8 bases of the junction left unmatched. CDR3 DNA: TGTGCCAGCAGTTTATCGGCAGGGGGCGAGGTCTACACCTTC. This codes for CASSLSAGGEVYTF.

This chain connects TRBV6-1 to TRBJ2-3; a possible D gene is TRBD1 (5 bases). The CDR3 length is 14 residues. V lost 4 bases, J lost 1 base, and 9 bases lay in between. The germline V gene encodes CDR1 MNHNS and CDR2 SASEGT. The DNA of the CDR3 is TGTGCCAGCAGTGGACAGAGAGGCACAGATACGCAGTATTTT. Residues: CASSGQRGTDTQYF.

V gene TRBV10-3 combines with J gene TRBJ1-1, with TRBD1 matching 11 bases. The CDR3 loop spans 13 amino acids. The V and J ends lost 3 bases and 8 bases, in that order; junction bases with no gene match: 2. Germline V gene data show CDR1 as ENHRY and CDR2 as SYGVKD. CDR3 nucleotide sequence: TGTGCCATCAGTGACGGACAGGGGGCGGAAGCTTTCTTT. It translates to CAISDGQGAEAFF.

This chain connects TRBV11-2 to TRBJ2-2; 7 nucleotides line up with TRBD2. Germline V CDR1 and CDR2: SGHAT, FQNNGV. This CDR3 region has 16 residues. With 2 bases clipped from V and 3 bases from J, the junction kept 6 bases outside the gene matches. The CDR3 region has the DNA TGTGCCAGCAGCTTACAGACGGGAGGCTACACCGGGGAGCTGTTTTTT. Translation: CASSLQTGGYTGELFF. Supplemented by reference TRBV11-2 and TRBJ2-2, the full variable domain reads EAGVAQSPRYKIIEKRQSVAFWCNPISGHATLYWYQQILGQGPKLLIQFQNNGVVDDSQLPKDRFSAERLKGVDSTLKIQPAKLEDSAVYLCASSLQTGGYTGELFFGEGSRLTVL.

The CDR3 coding sequence is TGCGCCAGCAGCTTGACAACAGGGAACACTGAAGCTTTCTTT. Translating it yields CASSLTTGNTEAFF. The genes are TRBV5-1 and TRBJ1-1; tentatively, D is TRBD1 (5 bases). Deletions cut 1 base from V and 1 base from J, with 8 bases between. From germline, CDR1 is SGHRS and CDR2 YFSETQ. The CDR3 runs to 14 residues.

The rearrangement joins TRBV5-1 to TRBJ2-2; 7 positions agree with TRBD2. V gave up 0 bases and J gave up 6 bases; unmatched junction bases: 5. This CDR3 is 15 amino acids long. Germline values: CDR1 SGHRS, CDR2 YFSETQ. The CDR3 spells CASSLGGGSPGELFF. The CDR3 coding sequence is TGCGCCAGCAGCTTGGGTGGCGGGAGCCCCGGGGAGCTGTTTTTT.

This clone was observed a few times. The chain recombines TRBV9 with TRBJ2-7; possibly TRBD2 for D (6 bases). Germline V gene sequence: CDR1 SGDLS, CDR2 YYNGEE. The CDR3 is 18 amino acids. Trimming shortened V by 0 bases and J by 5 bases, and 24 bases separated the two germline ends. The CDR3 DNA reads as TGTGCCAGCAGCGTAGGACGTTCCGGGAGAGGTTTCTTGGACGAGCAGTACTTC. This sequence encodes CASSVGRSGRGFLDEQYF.

The V call is TRBV7-8, the J call TRBJ2-2; D possibly corresponds to TRBD2 (6 bases). The CDR3 is made up of 15 amino acids. The V gene's germline CDR1 is SGHVS and CDR2 FQNEAQ. V was pared by 5 bases and J by 3 bases, with 13 bases between. The CDR3: CASSPGLLDTGELFF. The CDR3 DNA reads as TGTGCCAGCAGCCCGGGACTTCTTGACACCGGGGAGCTGTTTTTT.

The CDR3 sequence: CASSFDSNYGYTF. The CDR3 bases are TGTGCCAGCAGCTTTGACAGTAACTATGGCTACACCTTC. The rearrangement joins TRBV28 to TRBJ1-2, with a tentative D call TRBD1 (5 bases). Trimming left V 6 bases short and J 1 base short, with 9 bases between. Germline CDR1 is MDHEN and CDR2 is SYDVKM. This CDR3 has 13 amino acids.

J is TRBJ2-5 and V is TRBV6-6; 7 bases fit TRBD1. The CDR3 length is 13 residues. CDR1 is MNHNY, CDR2 SVGAGI, per germline (reference sequence). The trim removed 8 bases at V and 4 bases at J, leaving 7 bases unmatched. The CDR3 loop is CASGPRGRETQYF. In DNA form, the CDR3 reads TGTGCCAGCGGTCCGAGGGGGCGAGAGACCCAGTACTTC.

The chain links TRBV10-2 to TRBJ2-7, with TRBD1 matching over 9 bases. Germline V gene sequence: CDR1 WSHSY, CDR2 SAAADI. J lost 4 bases, V lost 6 bases, and 7 bases had no gene match. The CDR3 contains 14 residues. The CDR3 region has the DNA TGCGCCAGCAGCATGGGACAGGGCTCGTACGAGCAGTACTTC. Its translation: CASSMGQGSYEQYF.

This chain links TRBV30 with TRBJ2-7, with 12 bases lining up with TRBD2. There are 14 residues in the CDR3. The germline CDR1 and CDR2 sequences are GTSNPN and SVGIG (reference sequence). V shed 2 bases and J 6 bases; nucleotides not matched to a gene: 5. The CDR3 spells CAWSWTSGNLEQYF. The CDR3 DNA reads as TGTGCCTGGAGTTGGACTAGCGGGAACCTCGAGCAGTACTTC. The complete variable domain, with remaining parts taken from reference TRBV30 and TRBJ2-7, reads SQTIHQWPATLVQPVGSPLSLECTVEGTSNPNLYWYRQAAGRGLQLLFYSVGIGQISSEVPQNLSASRPQDRQFILSSKKLLLSDSGFYLCAWSWTSGNLEQYFGPGTRLTVT.

This clone came up once. The rearrangement joins TRBV9 to TRBJ1-3; 7 positions agree with TRBD1. The length of the CDR3 is 18 residues. V trimming: 4 bases; J trimming: 0 bases; junction bases outside the gene matches: 13. CDR1 is SGDLS, CDR2 YYNGEE, per germline. The CDR3: CASSRSRDRKRSGNTIYF. The CDR3 DNA follows: TGTGCCAGCAGCCGTAGTAGGGACAGAAAACGCTCTGGAAACACCATATATTTT.

CDR3 nucleotides: TGTGCCAGCAGCACCCCCGAGGGGCGGGGGACAAATGAGCAGTTCTTC. Translated: CASSTPEGRGTNEQFF. This sequence joins TRBV4-2 and TRBJ2-1; D is perhaps TRBD2 (7 bases). V lost 5 bases, J lost 7 bases, and 21 bases lay in between. The CDR3 spans 16 residues. CDR1 and CDR2 from the germline V gene are LGHNA and YNFKEQ.

This clone was observed once. The genes are TRBV5-5 and TRBJ2-7, with D hard to call. The CDR3 runs to 16 residues. V lost 0 bases, J lost 1 base, and 14 bases lay in between. Germline CDR1 reads SGHKS; CDR2 reads YYEKEE (reference sequence). DNA for the CDR3: TGTGCCAGCAGCTTGGGTCCAGGCTCCCAATCCTACGAGCAGTACTTC. Residues: CASSLGPGSQSYEQYF.

This clone was seen more than once but under ten times. CDR3: CASSPGLAGAGGELFF. CDR3 sequence (DNA): TGTGCCAGCAGCCCGGGACTAGCGGGAGCGGGCGGGGAGCTGTTTTTT. The chain recombines TRBV9 with TRBJ2-2, with TRBD2 matching over 14 bases. Germline CDR1 reads SGDLS; CDR2 reads YYNGEE. The length of the CDR3 is 16 residues. J gave up 7 bases and V 4 bases, and 6 bases lay outside the gene matches. Complete variable domain (other parts from reference TRBV9 and TRBJ2-2): DSGVTQTPKHLITATGQRVTLRCSPRSGDLSVYWYQQSLDQGLQFLIQYYNGEERAKGNILERFSAQQFPDLHSELNLSSLELGDSALYFCASSPGLAGAGGELFFGEGSRLTVL.

The chain links TRBV25-1 to TRBJ2-1; TRBD2 is a possible D gene (6 bases). This CDR3 spans 18 amino acids. Germline V lookup: CDR1 MGHDK, CDR2 SYGVNS. V was shortened by 4 bases and J by 7 bases, with 26 bases between the two germline ends. This CDR3 reads CASSGRSPKEGGENEQFF. The DNA for the CDR3 is TGTGCCAGCAGTGGTAGGTCCCCCAAGGAGGGAGGAGAGAATGAGCAGTTCTTC. The full variable domain, its missing parts supplied by reference TRBV25-1 and TRBJ2-1, is EADIYQTPRYLVIGTGKKITLECSQTMGHDKMYWYQQDPGMELHLIHYSYGVNSTEKGDLSSESTVSRIRTEHFPLTLESARPSHTSQYLCASSGRSPKEGGENEQFFGPGTRLTVL.

This chain connects TRBV27 to TRBJ2-1, with 11 bases identical to TRBD1. The V gene's germline CDR1 is MNHEY and CDR2 SMNVEV (reference sequence). The V and J ends lost 6 bases and 6 bases, in that order; junction bases with no gene match: 7. The length of the CDR3 is 15 residues. For the CDR3, the DNA is TGTGCCAGCAGCGCGGACAGGGGGCTTGGCAATGAGCAGTTCTTC. Protein product: CASSADRGLGNEQFF.

The chain joins TRBV19 to TRBJ2-5, with 7 bases fitting TRBD2. The J call may be faulty, since TRBJ2-7 better matches the DNA end. CDR1 LNHDA and CDR2 SQIVND come from the germline V gene (reference sequence). The CDR3 consists of 16 residues. Here the CDR3 reads CASSGAPSGILYEQYF. Written as DNA, the CDR3 is TGTGCCAGTAGCGGGGCCCCGAGCGGGATTCTCTACGAGCAGTACTTC.

V usage is TRBV11-2 and J usage is TRBJ1-1; D might be TRBD1 (5 bases). The V and J ends lost 0 bases and 1 base respectively, with 6 bases between them. This CDR3 comprises 14 residues. The germline gives CDR1 SGHAT, CDR2 FQNNGV. CDR3 loop: CASSLDDRNTEAFF. For the CDR3, the DNA is TGTGCCAGCAGCTTAGATGACAGGAACACTGAAGCTTTCTTT.

The rearrangement joins TRBV2 to TRBJ2-1, with 11 bases that match TRBD1. CDR1 and CDR2 (germline): SNHLY, FYNNEI. The CDR3 runs 15 residues. Losses at the gene ends were 9 bases for V and 6 bases for J; bases not matched to a gene: 10. Written as DNA, the CDR3 is TGTGCCAGATCAAGCCGGGACAGGGGGATCAATGAGCAGTTCTTC. Protein: CARSSRDRGINEQFF.

The chain employs TRBV2 and TRBJ2-1; a weak D match, TRBD2 (5 bases). V dropped 1 base and J dropped 3 bases, with 10 bases sitting between them. The CDR3 loop spans 15 amino acids. The germline CDR1 and CDR2 sequences are SNHLY and FYNNEI. The CDR3 is CASSEGRTLYNEQFF. The CDR3 nucleotides read TGTGCCAGCAGTGAAGGGAGGACTCTCTACAATGAGCAGTTCTTC. Full variable domain (rest looked up from reference TRBV2 and TRBJ2-1): EPEVTQTPSHQVTQMGQEVILRCVPISNHLYFYWYRQILGQKVEFLVSFYNNEISEKSEIFDDQFSVERPDGSNFTLKIRSTKLEDSAMYFCASSEGRTLYNEQFFGPGTRLTVL.

This chain connects TRBV18 to TRBJ2-7, with D possibly matching TRBD2 (6 bases). Trimming stripped 3 bases from V and 2 bases from J, with 14 bases between. Germline V CDR1 and CDR2: KGHSH, LQKENI. This CDR3 has 15 residues. The DNA for the CDR3 is TGTGCCAGCTCACCTGAGCGGGCAGCCACCTACGAGCAGTACTTC. Residues: CASSPERAATYEQYF.